This entry lists 5 T cell receptor beta chains sequenced from one sample in a study of T cell repertoires in cytomegalovirus infection. TCRdb re-called the reads with MiXCR, one entry per CDR3 protein. The sample holds about 740,000 distinct CDR3 sequences, about a third seen once. Sequenced: PBMCs. The source is a human donor in good health (CMV status not recorded). Some clones in this sample may be carry-over from other donors' samples.

There are a few counts of this clonotype. The chain has TRBV7-9 and TRBJ2-7, with D possibly being TRBD1 (6 bases). The V and J ends lost 7 bases and 3 bases respectively, with 7 bases between them. The length of the CDR3 is 11 residues. Looked up from germline, CDR1 is SEHNR and CDR2 is FQNEAQ (reference sequence). In DNA form, the CDR3 reads TGTGCCAGCAAAGGGGGCTACGAGCAGTACTTC. It translates to CASKGGYEQYF.

This chain uses TRBV7-4 with TRBJ2-2, with 10 bases identical to TRBD2. Germline lookup yields CDR1 SGHVT and CDR2 SQSDAQ. V shed 3 bases and J 6 bases; nucleotides not matched to a gene: 4. This CDR3 has 15 residues. The CDR3 DNA reads as TGTGCCAGCAGCTTCTCTAGCGGGAGATCCGGGGAGCTGTTTTTT. It yields the protein CASSFSSGRSGELFF. Looking up the rest from reference TRBV7-4 and TRBJ2-2 gives the full variable domain: GAGVSQSPRYKVAKRGRDVALRCDSISGHVTLYWYRQTLGQGSEVLTYSQSDAQRDKSGRPSGRFSAERPERSVSTLKIQRTEQGDSAVYLCASSFSSGRSGELFFGEGSRLTVL.

This clonotype was counted many times. The chain couples TRBV7-2 to TRBJ2-7; 7 nucleotides agree with TRBD1. CDR3 length: 14 residues. CDR1 and CDR2 (germline): SGHTA, FQGNSA. J was trimmed by 7 bases and V by 1 base; bases with no gene match: 7. Here the CDR3 DNA reads TGTGCCAGCAGCTTAGGAGGGACAGAAAGGGAGCAGTACTTC. It yields the protein CASSLGGTEREQYF.

The V call is TRBV7-3, the J call TRBJ2-2, with TRBD1 identical over 7 bases. CDR1 is SGHTA and CDR2 is FQGTGA in the germline V gene. V shed 5 bases and J 6 bases; nucleotides not matched to a gene: 3. The CDR3 has 13 amino acids. DNA of the CDR3: TGTGCCAGCAGCCCGGGACAGTCCGGGGAGCTGTTTTTT. It specifies CASSPGQSGELFF.

V usage is TRBV6-5 and J usage is TRBJ2-1, with 12 bases aligning to TRBD2. There are 19 residues in the CDR3. Unmatched junction bases numbered 7, after V lost 0 bases and J lost 1 base. Germline loops: CDR1 MNHEY, CDR2 SVGAGI. DNA for the CDR3: TGTGCCAGCAGTTACTCGCTAGCGGGAGGGCCGCCTTCCTACAATGAGCAGTTCTTC. Its translation is CASSYSLAGGPPSYNEQFF.